This T cell receptor (beta chain) was sequenced during a study of metastatic and nonmetastatic thyroid tumors. In the study overall: Across blood and tumor or nodule tissue, repertoires from malignant and benign thyroid patients were compared with one another.

Germline loops: CDR1 LGHNA, CDR2 YSLEER. V was pared by 4 bases and J by 6 bases, with 12 bases between. This CDR3 is 14 amino acids long. Every patient was untreated before thyroid surgery. Original data processing: The authors used CDR3 differences across clinicopathological groups to build a distant-metastasis classifier for papillary thyroid cancer. TCRdb re-called the PCR reads with MiXCR. TCRdb's processing, not the authors', yielded these V and J calls. The sample holds tens of thousands of clones, around 19% seen once. Sequencing was performed on blood. This chain links TRBV4-3 with TRBJ2-2; D remains unclear. This TCR came from a female donor with papillary thyroid cancer or a benign thyroid nodule (not recorded which). Some clones in this sample may be carry-over from other donors' samples. The CDR3 loop reads CASSPRAASGELFF. The CDR3 nucleotides are TGCGCCAGCAGCCCCCGGGCGGCCTCCGGGGAGCTGTTTTTT.